A single sample is the source of the 26 T cell receptor beta chains below, sequenced in a study of blood T cell repertoires in COVID-19. Sequenced by immunoSEQ multiplex PCR; TCRdb stores in-frame clones only, minus some. The repertoire holds about 140,000 clones, with 86% as singletons. Sequenced: peripheral blood. Receptors were obtained from a woman aged 60-70 years with acute or convalescent COVID-19.

Only a few counts were recorded for this clone. This rearrangement joins TRBV28 to TRBJ1-4; D is possibly TRBD1 (6 bases). Trimming left V 6 bases short and J 2 bases short, with 10 bases between. The CDR3 is made up of 14 amino acids. The V gene's germline CDR1 is MDHEN and CDR2 SYDVKM. The CDR3 loop is CASRAGQTNEKLFF. DNA of the CDR3: TGTGCCAGCAGAGCCGGACAGACTAATGAAAAACTGTTTTTT.

This chain connects TRBV27 to TRBJ2-7; D may be TRBD1 (6 bases). The CDR3 is 14 amino acids. The germline CDR1 and CDR2 sequences are MNHEY and SMNVEV (reference sequence). V gave up 2 bases and J gave up 3 bases, with 11 bases separating them. The DNA of the CDR3 is TGTGCCAGCAGTTTAAACAGGGTAGGCTACGAGCAGTACTTC. This codes for CASSLNRVGYEQYF.

The chain has TRBV5-6 and TRBJ2-1; TRBD2 is a possible D gene (6 bases). Germline V CDR1 and CDR2: SGHDT, YYEEEE. This CDR3 region has 16 residues. The V gene lost 3 bases and the J gene lost 4 bases, with 17 bases spanning the gap. The CDR3 DNA follows: TGTGCCAGCAGCTCTACTCGGGCGGGGAGTTACAATGAGCAGTTCTTC. Translation: CASSSTRAGSYNEQFF.

V is TRBV14 and J is TRBJ1-2; D remains ambiguous. This CDR3 contains 17 residues. V was pared by 5 bases and J by 0 bases, with 19 bases between. Germline loops: CDR1 SGHDN, CDR2 FVKESK. The chain's CDR3 is CASSTGSVSKTNYGYTF. In DNA form, the CDR3 reads TGTGCCAGCAGCACCGGAAGCGTCAGCAAGACTAACTATGGCTACACCTTC.

The chain links TRBV7-8 to TRBJ2-2, with 11 bases fitting TRBD1. From germline, CDR1 is SGHVS and CDR2 FQNEAQ. J was trimmed by 4 bases and V by 5 bases; bases with no gene match: 9. The CDR3 covers 17 residues. The CDR3 region has the DNA TGTGCCAGCAGCCTTGGGACAGGGGGGCGGGGCACCGGGGAGCTGTTTTTT. Its protein is CASSLGTGGRGTGELFF.

In nucleotides, the CDR3 is TGTGCCTGGAGTCCGGACAGAAATCAGCCCCAGCATTTT. This translates into CAWSPDRNQPQHF. This chain links TRBV30 with TRBJ1-5; weak D call: TRBD1 (6 bases). This CDR3 has 13 residues. Trimming shortened V by 2 bases and J by 4 bases, and 9 bases separated the two germline ends. Looked up from germline, CDR1 is GTSNPN and CDR2 is SVGIG (reference sequence).

The chain uses TRBV9 and TRBJ2-1; D may be TRBD2 (6 bases). CDR1 is SGDLS and CDR2 is YYNGEE in the germline V gene. Trimming left V 0 bases short and J 5 bases short, with 18 bases between. This CDR3 has 17 residues. Here the CDR3 reads CASSVDLRAGPNNEQFF. CDR3 nucleotides: TGTGCCAGCAGCGTAGATCTAAGGGCGGGGCCCAACAATGAGCAGTTCTTC.

Ten or more counts support this clone. A far more abundant clone sits one base away, making this likely a read error. The same CDR3 is also encoded by other DNA sequences in this sample. The chain is built from TRBV11-2 and TRBJ2-7; D possibly corresponds to TRBD2 (7 bases). In germline, CDR1 is SGHAT, CDR2 FQNNGV. Trimming stripped 0 bases from V and 6 bases from J, with 18 bases between. The length of the CDR3 is 16 residues. The CDR3 DNA sequence: TGTGCCAGCAGCTTAGAGGGGGGGGCAGGAGGGGTCGAGCAGTACTTC. This translates into CASSLEGGAGGVEQYF.

V usage is TRBV3-1 (or the pseudogene TRBV3-2) and J usage is TRBJ2-1; 9 bases match TRBD2. The germline CDR1 and CDR2 sequences are LGHDT and YNNKEL (reference sequence). V lost 4 bases, J lost 7 bases, and 5 bases stayed unmatched. The CDR3 runs 14 residues. The CDR3 region is CASSLAGESNEQFF. Here the CDR3 DNA reads TGTGCCAGCAGCCTAGCGGGGGAGTCGAATGAGCAGTTCTTC.

This chain links TRBV7-2 with TRBJ2-6; D perhaps matches TRBD2 (5 bases). Per the germline V gene, CDR1 is SGHTA and CDR2 is FQGNSA. V was shortened by 6 bases and J by 0 bases, with 15 bases between the two germline ends. The CDR3 length is 17 residues. The CDR3 coding sequence is TGTGCCAGCAGGCGGGTCAGCACCAACTCTGGGGCCAACGTCCTGACTTTC. It codes for CASRRVSTNSGANVLTF. Complete variable domain (other parts from reference TRBV7-2 and TRBJ2-6): GAGVSQSPSNKVTEKGKDVELRCDPISGHTALYWYRQSLGQGLEFLIYFQGNSAPDKSGLPSDRFSAERTGGSVSTLTIQRTQQEDSAVYLCASRRVSTNSGANVLTFGAGSRLTVL.

The V and J genes are TRBV11-1 and TRBJ2-3, with D perhaps matching TRBD1 (6 bases). This CDR3 contains 15 residues. Per germline, CDR1 SGHAT and CDR2 FQDESV (reference sequence). Between the trimmed V and J ends, which lost 1 base and 1 base, there was a span of 9 bases. The CDR3 here is CASSLGAGGTDTQYF. The CDR3 DNA sequence: TGTGCCAGCAGCTTAGGGGCAGGGGGCACAGATACGCAGTATTTT.

The chain has TRBV24-1 and TRBJ1-1; perhaps TRBD1 as D (6 bases). This CDR3 has 14 residues. Germline V gene data show CDR1 as KGHDR and CDR2 as SFDVKD. With 2 bases removed from V and 10 bases from J, the gap between germline ends came to 16 bases. CDR3 amino acids: CATSDSDGPRGAFF. CDR3 DNA sequence: TGTGCCACCAGTGATTCCGATGGACCCAGGGGAGCTTTCTTT.

The chain employs TRBV19 and TRBJ1-1; no definite D call. This CDR3 spans 13 amino acids. Germline-derived CDR1 and CDR2 are LNHDA and SQIVND (reference sequence). V lost 5 bases, J lost 4 bases, and 11 bases lay in between. The CDR3 DNA reads as TGTGCCAGTAGTTTCTGGGAGGGCACTGAAGCTTTCTTT. Translation gives CASSFWEGTEAFF.

This CDR3 reads CASGGKTQYF. CDR3 DNA: TGTGCCAGTGGGGGGAAGACCCAGTACTTC. The rearrangement uses TRBV19 and TRBJ2-5; tentatively, D is TRBD2 (6 bases). The CDR3 is 10 amino acids. The germline V and J ends were trimmed by 8 bases and 6 bases, with 7 bases remaining between them. Germline V gene lookup returns CDR1 LNHDA and CDR2 SQIVND (reference sequence).

The chain employs TRBV3-1 (or the pseudogene TRBV3-2) and TRBJ2-1; D may be TRBD2 (5 bases). Germline-derived CDR1 and CDR2 are LGHDT and YNNKEL (reference sequence). Trimming removed 1 base at V and 9 bases at J, with 13 bases between. There are 14 residues in the CDR3. CDR3 bases: TGTGCCAGCAGCCAAGTTGATAGCGTTGGTGAGCAGTTCTTC. Translation: CASSQVDSVGEQFF.

The chain recombines TRBV5-6 with TRBJ1-1, with a weak D call TRBD1 (5 bases). Trimming took 1 base from V and 4 from J, leaving 11 bases between them. The CDR3 has 14 amino acids. Germline CDR1 reads SGHDT; CDR2 reads YYEEEE. CDR3: CASSLLYGGTEAFF. As DNA, the CDR3 is TGTGCCAGCAGCTTGTTATACGGGGGCACTGAAGCTTTCTTT.

In its sample, this clone was seen a few times. The V and J genes are TRBV5-8 and TRBJ2-5, with D maybe TRBD2 (7 bases). V was trimmed by 3 bases and J by 4 bases, leaving 16 bases between them. Looked up from germline, CDR1 is SGHTS and CDR2 is YDEGEE. This CDR3 comprises 15 residues. DNA of the CDR3: TGTGCCAGCAGCTGGCTCCCAGGGGAGGGAGAGACCCAGTACTTC. Translation gives CASSWLPGEGETQYF. Combining the CDR3 with reference TRBV5-8 and TRBJ2-5 gives the whole variable domain EAGVTQSPTHLIKTRGQQATLRCSPISGHTSVYWYQQALGLGLQFLLWYDEGEERNRGNFPPRFSGRQFPNYSSELNVNALELEDSALYLCASSWLPGEGETQYFGPGTRLLVL.

V and J are TRBV6-5 and TRBJ1-1, with 7 bases matching TRBD1. The CDR3 consists of 13 residues. The trim removed 7 bases at V and 0 bases at J, leaving 2 bases unmatched. Germline CDR1 is MNHEY and CDR2 is SVGAGI. DNA of the CDR3: TGTGCCAGCAAGACAGGGCTGAACACTGAAGCTTTCTTT. Translation: CASKTGLNTEAFF.

V and J are TRBV7-2 and TRBJ2-7; 7 bases are a match to TRBD1. Germline-derived CDR1 and CDR2 are SGHTA and FQGNSA. The CDR3 is 17 residues long. The J segment lost 0 bases and the V segment lost 5 bases, leaving 13 bases of the junction unmatched. The CDR3 nucleotides are TGTGCCAGCAGCCCGAAGGGGGCCCAACATACCTCCTACGAGCAGTACTTC. It translates to CASSPKGAQHTSYEQYF.

The chain employs TRBV6-5 and TRBJ2-1; 16 bases align to TRBD2. Germline V gives CDR1 MNHEY, CDR2 SVGAGI. The CDR3 covers 16 residues. After removal of 2 bases from V and 7 bases from J, the junction contained 2 bases not matched to a gene. CDR3 DNA: TGTGCCAGCAGTTACCAGGGACTAGCGGGGGGGAATGAGCAGTTCTTC. It is translated as CASSYQGLAGGNEQFF.

This rearrangement joins TRBV4-1 to TRBJ2-1; the D gene is possibly TRBD1 (5 bases). Germline CDR1 reads MGHRA; CDR2 reads YSYEKL. The V gene lost 5 bases and the J gene lost 4 bases, with 15 bases spanning the gap. The CDR3 spans 15 residues. DNA for the CDR3: TGCGCCAGCAGCATCGAGTGGTCAGGGTACAATGAGCAGTTCTTC. It translates to CASSIEWSGYNEQFF.

As DNA, the CDR3 is TGTGCCAGCAGACTCAGGACTAGCGGGGATTACAATGAGCAGTTCTTC. It yields the protein CASRLRTSGDYNEQFF. The chain recombines TRBV2 with TRBJ2-1; TRBD2 matches 12 bases. CDR1 is SNHLY, CDR2 FYNNEI, per germline. Germline trimming cut 6 bases from V and 4 bases from J; bases unmatched to any gene: 7. This CDR3 is 16 amino acids long.

The rearrangement uses TRBV11-3 and TRBJ1-2; 7 positions match TRBD1. This CDR3 has 14 amino acids. With 4 bases clipped from V and 3 bases from J, the junction kept 5 bases outside the gene matches. Germline CDR1 is SGHNT and CDR2 is YENEEA. The CDR3 protein is CASSSSGTDYGYTF. CDR3 DNA sequence: TGTGCCAGCAGCTCGTCCGGGACAGACTATGGCTACACCTTC.

V is TRBV5-1 and J is TRBJ1-1, with TRBD1 as a possible D gene (5 bases). Trimming removed 1 base at V and 4 bases at J, with 11 bases between. This CDR3 comprises 14 residues. Germline CDR1 and CDR2: SGHRS and YFSETQ. DNA of the CDR3: TGCGCCAGCAGCTTGAGGGGATCTGGCACTGAAGCTTTCTTT. Amino acids: CASSLRGSGTEAFF.

The chain recombines TRBV30 with TRBJ1-2; TRBD1 is a possible D gene (5 bases). Germline CDR1 reads GTSNPN; CDR2 reads SVGIG (reference sequence). This CDR3 spans 13 amino acids. Trimming took 2 bases from V and 0 from J, leaving 7 bases between them. The CDR3 nucleotides are TGTGCCTGGAGTCAGGGTGCTAACTATGGCTACACCTTC. The encoded protein is CAWSQGANYGYTF.

The rearrangement links TRBV5-1 to TRBJ1-1; 7 positions agree with TRBD1. The CDR3 length is 15 residues. CDR1 and CDR2 from the germline V gene are SGHRS and YFSETQ. V was clipped by 6 bases and J by 4 bases; unmatched bases: 12. In DNA, the CDR3 is TGCGCCAGCACCAACACGGACAGGCTGCGCACTGAAGCTTTCTTT. It translates to CASTNTDRLRTEAFF.